This T cell receptor beta chain was documented in a study of OX40 agonist ivuxolimab in advanced cancers. Study-wide context: Subjects had a mean age of about 57 years, with a range of 23 to 79; around 84% were male.

This clone showed up just a few times. Antigen unknown. Assay: immunoSEQ multiplex PCR; the TCRdb copy retains only in-frame clones and omits some. The sample includes under 70,000 clones, around nine tenths of them seen just once. Study findings and constraints: It was not determined which antigens were specifically recognized by the peripheral T cells that had undergone clonal expansion. At doses 0.1 to 3.0 mg/kg, CD4+ and CD8+ clones expanded.

This CDR3 comprises 16 residues. Trimming stripped 2 bases from V and 0 bases from J, with 12 bases between. Per the germline V gene, CDR1 is LNHNV and CDR2 is YYDKDF (reference sequence). The source material was CD4+ or CD8+ T cells sorted from blood, sampled in a trial of the OX40 agonist ivuxolimab. The receptor was isolated from an adult with an advanced solid tumor such as melanoma, head and neck, liver or kidney cancer. This sequence joins TRBV15 and TRBJ2-3; D gene uncertain. The CDR3 nucleotides are TGTGCCACCAGCAGACCCTCCGGGCGGAGCACAGATACGCAGTATTTT. As protein: CATSRPSGRSTDTQYF.